The clone carrying this T cell receptor beta chain was observed many times. Its specificity is unknown. It was genomic DNA that served as the template for profiling TCR beta VDJ and CDR3. TCRdb called the reads again in MiXCR, with one record for every CDR3 protein. The sample holds just over 400,000 distinct CDR3 sequences, 65% to 75% seen once. These data come from a study of CD8+CD57+ T cells in acquired aplastic anemia. Study-level background: Quantities of DNA derived from sorted CD4+ and CD8+ cells averaged approximately 3 ug. Mean read depth for CD4+ cells from healthy donors was approximately 10 million. Study-wide results and limits: There were twenty-nine CD8+ CDR3 sequences that occurred in both patients and controls.

The germline V and J ends were trimmed by 6 bases and 5 bases, with 11 bases remaining between them. The CDR3 spans 13 residues. The receptor was derived from a human donor in good health, serving as a control. V is TRBV12-3 or TRBV12-4 and J is TRBJ1-5; D gene ambiguous. Sequencing was done on a sample of sorted CD4+, CD8+, or CD8+CD57+ T cells (not recorded which) from PBMCs. This CDR3 reads CASSERNDQPQHF. CDR3 DNA: TGTGCCAGCAGCGAAAGAAACGATCAGCCCCAGCATTTT.